This TCR beta chain derives from a study of memory CD4+ T cells and cytomegalovirus serostatus. As regards this clone: Its antigen is as yet unknown.

The protocol was immunoSEQ multiplex PCR, while the TCRdb copy is restricted to in-frame clones and leaves out a portion. The table lists roughly 53,000 clones, around 78% of them singletons. Trimming at V came to 4 bases and at J to 0 bases, leaving 13 bases not matched to a gene. The CDR3 totals 18 residues. Per germline, CDR1 SGDLS and CDR2 YYNGEE. Findings of the study overall: Suggested: most of the CMV-linked TCR signature lies in CD4+ memory cells. Each of 65 to 70 CMV-associated TCRbeta sequences occurred in one to five individuals.

The sort gate was single viable CD3+CD4+CD8-CD45RO+ cells for memory CD4+ T cells. Positive selection with CD4 microbeads enriched total CD4+ T cells. The source is an adult in good health and CMV-seronegative. The genes are TRBV9 and TRBJ1-3; 7 nucleotides match TRBD1. Sequenced sample: memory CD4+ T cells from blood. The CDR3 loop is CASSLRGGTETSGNTIYF. CDR3 sequence (DNA): TGTGCCAGCAGCCTCAGGGGAGGGACAGAGACCTCTGGAAACACCATATATTTT.